The 13 T cell receptor beta chains given below trace back to one sample, sequenced in a study of EBV T-cell therapy then PD-1 blockade in nasopharyngeal carcinoma. The time point was: 266 days after commencement of treatment, after nivolumab therapy. Noted treatment: AdE1-LMPpoly-expanded autologous EBV-specific T-cell therapy followed by anti-PD-1 nivolumab. Produced via immunoSEQ multiplex PCR; TCRdb's table is partial and in-frame only. The data show approximately 22,000 clones, 80% to 90% seen once. No antigen is known for these receptors. This specimen was CD8+ T cells from blood, taken at day 266 from a patient whose treatment included autologous EBV-specific T cells and nivolumab. The receptors stem from a man in his forties with nasopharyngeal carcinoma.

V and J are TRBV6-4 and TRBJ1-6; D uncertain. CDR1 MRHNA and CDR2 SNTAGT come from the germline V gene. This CDR3 has 15 amino acids. The V and J ends lost 4 bases and 9 bases respectively, with 16 bases between them. The CDR3 region is CASSAAEDQGSPLHF. In DNA, the CDR3 is TGTGCCAGCAGTGCCGCCGAGGACCAAGGTTCACCCCTCCACTTT.

DNA of the CDR3: TGTGCCAGCAGCCAAGGAATGAACACTGAAGCTTTCTTT. This translates into CASSQGMNTEAFF. The chain combines TRBV6-5 with TRBJ1-1; no reliable D call. V was trimmed by 6 bases and J by 0 bases, leaving 8 bases between them. Germline CDR1 and CDR2: MNHEY and SVGAGI. CDR3 size: 13 residues.

Details on this clone: Other nucleotide sequences from this sample produce the same CDR3. The chain combines TRBV7-3 with TRBJ2-7, with unresolved D. The CDR3 contains 14 residues. Trimming removed 5 bases from V and 2 bases from J, with 13 bases in between. Germline V gene sequence: CDR1 SGHTA, CDR2 FQGTGA. This CDR3 reads CASSLMPGAYEQYF. CDR3 nucleotides: TGTGCCAGCAGCCTAATGCCCGGAGCCTACGAGCAGTACTTC.

The chain carries TRBV9 and TRBJ1-3; possible D gene TRBD1, 5 bases. Germline lookup yields CDR1 SGDLS and CDR2 YYNGEE. Trimming cost V 1 base and J 1 base, with 12 bases left between them. CDR3 length: 16 residues. This CDR3 is CASSVSPGPSGNTIYF. CDR3 coding DNA: TGTGCCAGCAGCGTAAGCCCAGGGCCTTCTGGAAACACCATATATTTT.

The CDR3 bases are TGTGCCAGCAGCTCTGGCGAGACAGGCTATAATTCACCCCTCCACTTT. Protein: CASSSGETGYNSPLHF. The J gene is TRBJ1-6, the V gene TRBV13; D perhaps matches TRBD1 (6 bases). The CDR3 loop spans 16 amino acids. Germline CDR1 reads PRHDT; CDR2 reads FYEKMQ (reference sequence). V shed 4 bases and J shed 3 bases, with 13 bases lying between them.

The V call is TRBV6-2 or TRBV6-3, the J call TRBJ1-1; 12 bases match TRBD1. This CDR3 is 16 amino acids long. Germline loops: CDR1 MNHEY, CDR2 SVGEGT. Trimming at V came to 2 bases and at J to 4 bases, leaving 5 bases not matched to a gene. The CDR3 loop reads CASSYRDRGLGTEAFF. The CDR3, as DNA: TGTGCCAGCAGTTACCGGGACAGGGGGCTGGGCACTGAAGCTTTCTTT.

This chain links TRBV19 with TRBJ1-1; D unresolved. This CDR3 region has 10 residues. Germline CDR1 is LNHDA and CDR2 is SQIVND (reference sequence). V lost 11 bases and J 5 bases, leaving 9 bases between the germline ends. This CDR3 reads CAAIGTEAFF. The DNA for the CDR3 is TGTGCCGCTATAGGGACTGAAGCTTTCTTT.

The rearrangement joins TRBV9 to TRBJ2-3; D assignment may be TRBD1 or TRBD2 (5 bases each). V gave up 0 bases and J gave up 5 bases, with 10 bases separating them. This CDR3 comprises 14 residues. Per the germline V gene, CDR1 is SGDLS and CDR2 is YYNGEE. The CDR3 reads CASSVAGAEDTQYF. CDR3 sequence (DNA): TGTGCCAGCAGCGTAGCCGGGGCGGAAGATACGCAGTATTTT.

This chain links TRBV27 with TRBJ2-7; no definite D call. The CDR3 length is 16 residues. Germline V CDR1 and CDR2: MNHEY, SMNVEV (reference sequence). V lost 5 bases, J lost 5 bases, and 22 bases lay in between. The CDR3 region has the DNA TGTGCCAGCAGTGCCCACGCCTCTAGGGCCCTAAACGAGCAGTACTTC. This gives the protein CASSAHASRALNEQYF.

The chain carries TRBV6-6 and TRBJ2-7; 8 bases match TRBD2. Unmatched junction bases numbered 4, after V lost 0 bases and J lost 3 bases. CDR3 size: 15 residues. CDR1 MNHNY and CDR2 SVGAGI come from the germline V gene (reference sequence). The CDR3 is CASSYSPGGGYEQYF. CDR3 DNA: TGTGCCAGCAGTTACTCCCCGGGGGGGGGCTACGAGCAGTACTTC.

V usage is TRBV24-1 and J usage is TRBJ2-3; either TRBD1 or TRBD2 may fit D (6 bases each). CDR1 and CDR2 (germline): KGHDR, SFDVKD. Trimming took off 3 bases at V and 3 bases at J, with 12 bases between the two ends. This CDR3 region has 15 residues. CDR3 sequence: CATSDPTGRTDTQYF. CDR3 coding DNA: TGTGCCACCAGTGATCCAACAGGGAGGACAGATACGCAGTATTTT.

V usage is TRBV28 and J usage is TRBJ1-5; D is uncertain. Germline CDR1 and CDR2: MDHEN and SYDVKM. The CDR3 spans 13 residues. Trimming removed 2 bases at V and 0 bases at J, with 2 bases between. The CDR3 here is CASSLGSNQPQHF. The CDR3 DNA sequence: TGTGCCAGCAGTTTAGGTAGCAATCAGCCCCAGCATTTT.

The rearrangement joins TRBV6-5 to TRBJ1-1; D is perhaps TRBD1 (5 bases). Deletions cut 6 bases from V and 7 bases from J, with 15 bases between. CDR3 length: 13 amino acids. CDR1 MNHEY and CDR2 SVGAGI come from the germline V gene. DNA of the CDR3: TGTGCCAGCAGCTGGGGGGGGGACGGTGAAGCTTTCTTT. This codes for CASSWGGDGEAFF.